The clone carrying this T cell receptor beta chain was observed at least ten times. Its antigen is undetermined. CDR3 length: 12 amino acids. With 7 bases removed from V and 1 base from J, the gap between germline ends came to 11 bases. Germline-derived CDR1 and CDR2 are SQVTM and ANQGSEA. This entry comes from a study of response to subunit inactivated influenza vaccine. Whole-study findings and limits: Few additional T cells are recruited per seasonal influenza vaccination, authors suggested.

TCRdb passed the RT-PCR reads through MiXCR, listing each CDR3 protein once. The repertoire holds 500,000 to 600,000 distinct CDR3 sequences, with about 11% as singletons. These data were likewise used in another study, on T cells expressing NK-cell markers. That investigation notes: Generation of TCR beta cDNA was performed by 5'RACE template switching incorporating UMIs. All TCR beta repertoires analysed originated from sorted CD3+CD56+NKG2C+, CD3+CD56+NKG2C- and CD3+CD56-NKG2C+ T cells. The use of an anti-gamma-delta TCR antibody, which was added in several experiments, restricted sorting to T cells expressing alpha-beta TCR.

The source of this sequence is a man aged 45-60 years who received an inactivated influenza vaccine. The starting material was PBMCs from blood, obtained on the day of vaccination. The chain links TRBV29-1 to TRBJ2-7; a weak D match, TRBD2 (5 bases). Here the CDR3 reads CSGGDYSYEQYF. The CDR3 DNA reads TGCAGCGGGGGAGACTATTCCTACGAGCAGTACTTC.